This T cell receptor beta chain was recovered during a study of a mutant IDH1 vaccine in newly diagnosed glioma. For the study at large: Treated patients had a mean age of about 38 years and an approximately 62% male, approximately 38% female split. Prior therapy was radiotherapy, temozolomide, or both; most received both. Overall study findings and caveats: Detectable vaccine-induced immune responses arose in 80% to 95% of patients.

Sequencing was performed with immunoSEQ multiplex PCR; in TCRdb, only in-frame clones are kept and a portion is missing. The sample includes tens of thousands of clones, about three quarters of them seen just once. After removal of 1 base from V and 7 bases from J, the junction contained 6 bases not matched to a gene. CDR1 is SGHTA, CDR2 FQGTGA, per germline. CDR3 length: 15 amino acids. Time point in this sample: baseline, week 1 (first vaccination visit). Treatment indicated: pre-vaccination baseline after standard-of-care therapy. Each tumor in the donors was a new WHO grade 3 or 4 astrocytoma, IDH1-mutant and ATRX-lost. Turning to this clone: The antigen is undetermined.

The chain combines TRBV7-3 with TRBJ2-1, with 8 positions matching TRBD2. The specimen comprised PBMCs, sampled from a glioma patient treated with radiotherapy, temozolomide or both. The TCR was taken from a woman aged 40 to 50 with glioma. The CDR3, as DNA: TGTGCCAGCAGCTTAAGCCGGGGGGGAGGGAATGAGCAGTTCTTC. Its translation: CASSLSRGGGNEQFF.